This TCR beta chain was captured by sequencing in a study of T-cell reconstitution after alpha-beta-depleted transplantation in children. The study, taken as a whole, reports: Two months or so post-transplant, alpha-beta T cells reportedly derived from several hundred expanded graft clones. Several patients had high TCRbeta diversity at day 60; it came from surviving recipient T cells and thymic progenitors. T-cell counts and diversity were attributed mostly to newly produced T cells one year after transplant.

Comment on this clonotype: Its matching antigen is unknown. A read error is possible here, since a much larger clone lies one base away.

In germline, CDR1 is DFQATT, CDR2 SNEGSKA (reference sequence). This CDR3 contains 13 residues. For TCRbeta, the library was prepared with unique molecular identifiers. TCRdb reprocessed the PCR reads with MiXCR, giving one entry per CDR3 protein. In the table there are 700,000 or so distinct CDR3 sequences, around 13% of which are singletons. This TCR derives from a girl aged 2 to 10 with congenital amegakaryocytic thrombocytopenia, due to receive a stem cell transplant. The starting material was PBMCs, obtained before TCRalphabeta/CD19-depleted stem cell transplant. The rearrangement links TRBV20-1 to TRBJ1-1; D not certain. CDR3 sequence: CSASGQEGTEALF. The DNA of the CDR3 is TGCAGTGCATCGGGCCAGGAGGGCACTGAAGCTCTCTTT.